This T cell receptor (beta chain) was identified during a study of metastatic and nonmetastatic thyroid tumors. Findings and limits, study-wide: Versus benign nodules, malignant thyroid tumors reportedly had significantly higher TCR beta diversity, in blood and tumor.

MiXCR re-clonotyped the PCR reads for TCRdb. This repertoire shows 25,000 to 30,000 clones, roughly 4% found once; its top ten account for about 21%. Trimming removed 5 bases from V and 3 bases from J, with 11 bases in between. The CDR3 loop spans 14 amino acids. Germline V gene data show CDR1 as MDHEN and CDR2 as SYDVKM. This clone was seen a handful of times. As yet, its antigen is unknown. Not a single patient had been given any form of treatment at any point before undergoing thyroid surgery. The specimen sequenced was blood. This receptor was obtained from a female donor with papillary thyroid cancer or a benign thyroid nodule (not recorded which). Some clones in this sample may be carry-over from other donors' samples. This chain links TRBV28 with TRBJ1-5; D call uncertain. The CDR3 nucleotides are TGTGCCAGCAGTCCATGGGGATACAATCAGCCCCAGCATTTT. Amino acids: CASSPWGYNQPQHF.